Each of the 32 T cell receptor beta chains below was sequenced from the same sample in a study of spatial heterogeneity in lung cancer. The time point is: sample taken at primary tumor resection. TCRdb analysed the 5' RACE reads with MiXCR anew, one entry per CDR3 protein. Altogether tens of thousands of distinct CDR3 sequences are present, approximately 3.1% being singletons, with the ten largest covering approximately 35%. This specimen consisted of normal lung tissue next to the tumor, obtained at surgery. These TCRs come from a male donor with early-stage non-small cell lung cancer.

In its sample, this clonotype was seen a few times. The genes are TRBV13 and TRBJ1-2; D not resolved. V was trimmed by 5 bases and J by 4 bases, leaving 17 bases between them. The length of the CDR3 is 15 residues. Germline CDR1 and CDR2: PRHDT and FYEKMQ (reference sequence). CDR3 region: CASSPLPNRSYGYTF. CDR3 in DNA: TGTGCCAGCAGCCCACTACCTAACAGAAGCTATGGCTACACCTTC.

This clonotype was seen a handful of times. The chain couples TRBV7-9 to TRBJ1-2, with unresolved D. V dropped 1 base and J dropped 6 bases, with 12 bases sitting between them. This CDR3 has 14 residues. Germline CDR1 reads SEHNR; CDR2 reads FQNEAQ (reference sequence). The CDR3 protein is CASSLGQSRNGYTF. The CDR3 DNA reads as TGTGCCAGCAGCTTAGGCCAATCCCGTAATGGCTACACCTTC.

This clonotype appeared many times. The chain is built from TRBV5-6 and TRBJ2-2; D perhaps matches TRBD1 (5 bases). Looked up from germline, CDR1 is SGHDT and CDR2 is YYEEEE. The CDR3 has 14 residues. The V end was cut by 4 bases, the J end by 4 bases, with 11 bases between. CDR3 bases: TGTGCCAGCAGCCCGGACACCACCACCGGGGAGCTGTTTTTT. Amino acid sequence: CASSPDTTTGELFF.

There are many counts of this clonotype. This chain uses TRBV4-2 with TRBJ1-1; unclear D gene. CDR3 size: 14 residues. The germline gives CDR1 LGHNA, CDR2 YNFKEQ. The V end lost 7 bases, the J end lost 3 bases, and 15 bases lay between the germline ends. CDR3 nucleotide sequence: TGTGCCAGCAACGTGGGGTTAAGGGACACTGAAGCTTTCTTT. Encoded protein: CASNVGLRDTEAFF.

This clonotype was detected ten times or more. V is TRBV5-1 and J is TRBJ1-1, with D possibly TRBD1 on 5 matching bases. CDR1 and CDR2 from the germline V gene are SGHRS and YFSETQ. The CDR3 covers 13 residues. V lost 3 bases to trimming and J lost 3 bases, with 9 bases between them. The CDR3 DNA reads as TGCGCCAGCAGCTGGCAAGGGGACACTGAAGCTTTCTTT. Translated, it gives CASSWQGDTEAFF. Drawing the rest from reference TRBV5-1 and TRBJ1-1, the complete variable domain is KAGVTQTPRYLIKTRGQQVTLSCSPISGHRSVSWYQQTPGQGLQFLFEYFSETQRNKGNFPGRFSGRQFSNSRSEMNVSTLELGDSALYLCASSWQGDTEAFFGQGTRLTVV.

This clonotype was detected ten times or more. V gene TRBV10-3 combines with J gene TRBJ1-2, with D possibly being TRBD1 (6 bases). V lost 6 bases and J 3 bases, leaving 11 bases between the germline ends. The CDR3 extends over 13 amino acids. The germline gives CDR1 ENHRY, CDR2 SYGVKD. The CDR3, as DNA: TGTGCCATCAGGGAGGGGGATCACTATGGCTACACCTTC. Amino acid sequence: CAIREGDHYGYTF.

As for this clonotype: A read error may explain this, as a much larger clone is one base away. The chain employs TRBV9 and TRBJ2-7, with TRBD1 matching over 12 bases. This CDR3 has 14 residues. Losses at the gene ends were 5 bases for V and 3 bases for J; bases not matched to a gene: 3. Germline V gene lookup returns CDR1 SGDLS and CDR2 YYNGEE. CDR3 DNA: TGTGCCAGCAGTGGGACAGGGGGCGGCTACGAGCAGTACTTC. It specifies CASSGTGGGYEQYF.

Many counts were recorded for this clonotype. This chain links TRBV18 with TRBJ1-5, with D unclear. The V and J ends lost 3 bases and 7 bases respectively, with 10 bases between them. The CDR3 contains 13 residues. Looked up from germline, CDR1 is KGHSH and CDR2 is LQKENI. CDR3 protein: CASSPLGSQPQHF. The CDR3, as DNA: TGTGCCAGCTCACCTCTGGGCTCGCAGCCCCAGCATTTT.

A few counts support this clonotype. This sequence joins TRBV18 and TRBJ1-3, with D perhaps TRBD1 (5 bases). Germline lookup yields CDR1 KGHSH and CDR2 LQKENI. Trimming left V 4 bases short and J 0 bases short, with 19 bases between. There are 18 residues in the CDR3. The CDR3: CASSLGFRTDISGNTIYF. The CDR3 DNA reads TGTGCCAGCTCACTCGGGTTTAGGACGGACATCTCTGGAAACACCATATATTTT. Using reference TRBV18 and TRBJ1-3 for the parts outside the CDR3, the full variable domain is NAGVMQNPRHLVRRRGQEARLRCSPMKGHSHVYWYRQLPEEGLKFMVYLQKENIIDESGMPKERFSAEFPKEGPSILRIQQVVRGDSAAYFCASSLGFRTDISGNTIYFGEGSWLTVV.

This clonotype was recorded many times. The gene calls are TRBV6-6 and TRBJ2-3, with D possibly matching TRBD2 (5 bases). Germline CDR1 reads MNHNY; CDR2 reads SVGAGI (reference sequence). V shed 5 bases and J shed 4 bases, with 22 bases lying between them. The CDR3 has 17 amino acids. DNA of the CDR3: TGTGCCAGCAGTCTCCCGGTAACTAGACTCTCTCCAGATACGCAGTATTTT. It encodes CASSLPVTRLSPDTQYF.

The CDR3 sequence: CASRKGSVTPGELFF. DNA of the CDR3: TGTGCCAGCAGAAAGGGGTCAGTGACGCCCGGGGAGCTGTTTTTT. This chain links TRBV6-5 with TRBJ2-2; possible D gene TRBD1, 5 bases. The CDR3 extends over 15 amino acids. V lost 6 bases to trimming and J lost 6 bases, with 17 bases between them. CDR1 and CDR2 from the germline V gene are MNHEY and SVGAGI.

This clonotype was detected many times. The rearrangement uses TRBV28 and TRBJ2-4; unclear D gene. Germline V gene data show CDR1 as MDHEN and CDR2 as SYDVKM. Deletions cut 6 bases from V and 2 bases from J, with 8 bases between. This CDR3 is 13 amino acids long. The CDR3 spells CASSQGSKNIQYF. The CDR3 bases are TGTGCCAGCAGCCAAGGATCCAAAAACATTCAGTACTTC.

The sample holds many counts of this clonotype. The chain joins TRBV7-9 to TRBJ2-1; the D is unclear. The V and J ends lost 1 base and 2 bases respectively, with 18 bases between them. Germline V gene lookup returns CDR1 SEHNR and CDR2 FQNEAQ (reference sequence). The length of the CDR3 is 18 residues. CDR3: CASSLDESWADPYNEQFF. CDR3 DNA: TGTGCCAGCAGCTTAGATGAAAGCTGGGCAGATCCCTACAATGAGCAGTTCTTC.

This clonotype came up many times. This chain connects TRBV12-3 or TRBV12-4 to TRBJ1-5; 7 bases are a match to TRBD1. The CDR3 is 16 amino acids. Unmatched junction bases numbered 7, after V lost 3 bases and J lost 2 bases. The CDR3 protein is CASSFQGGAGNQPQHF. The CDR3 nucleotides are TGTGCCAGCAGTTTTCAGGGGGGAGCGGGCAATCAGCCCCAGCATTTT.

This clonotype has ten or more counts. V gene TRBV5-6 combines with J gene TRBJ1-6; the D gene is possibly TRBD1 (5 bases). The length of the CDR3 is 14 residues. V was pared by 4 bases and J by 6 bases, with 11 bases between. Germline assignment: CDR1 SGHDT and CDR2 YYEEEE. CDR3 bases: TGTGCCAGCAGCGCCGGGGCCGTTAATTCACCCCTCCACTTT. Encoded protein: CASSAGAVNSPLHF.

This clonotype showed up many times. The rearrangement links TRBV6-5 to TRBJ2-5; D is unclear. This CDR3 comprises 11 residues. Germline assignment: CDR1 MNHEY and CDR2 SVGAGI. Between the trimmed V and J ends, which lost 7 bases and 7 bases, there was a span of 10 bases. The CDR3 loop reads CASTAYGTQYF. Written as DNA, the CDR3 is TGTGCCAGCACCGCCTACGGGACCCAGTACTTC.

This clonotype was observed at least ten times. The genes are TRBV7-2 and TRBJ1-2, with D hard to call. The CDR3 loop spans 13 amino acids. With 1 base removed from V and 1 base from J, the gap between germline ends came to 4 bases. The germline V gene has CDR1 SGHTA and CDR2 FQGNSA. The CDR3 here is CASSLDSNYGYTF. In nucleotides, the CDR3 is TGTGCCAGCAGCTTAGATAGTAACTATGGCTACACCTTC.

This clonotype was found a few times. The gene calls are TRBV4-1 and TRBJ2-7; D uncertain. The CDR3 sequence is 16 residues long. Trimming left V 8 bases short and J 2 bases short, with 22 bases between. Germline assignment: CDR1 MGHRA and CDR2 YSYEKL. The CDR3 nucleotides are TGCGCCAGCCGGCAGGCCCCTGGCGGCTACGCCTACGAGCAGTACTTC. Its protein product is CASRQAPGGYAYEQYF.

Points on this clonotype: Just one base apart from a much larger clone, this may be a read error. The chain combines TRBV12-3 or TRBV12-4 with TRBJ1-5; D not resolved. The CDR3 spans 16 residues. DNA for the CDR3: TGTGCCAGCAGTTTGGACGAAGGTGTGGGCAATCAGCTCCAGCATTTT. It encodes CASSLDEGVGNQLQHF.

This clonotype was observed at least ten times. The chain links TRBV20-1 to TRBJ2-3, with D possibly matching TRBD2 (7 bases). The CDR3 covers 14 residues. Trimming took off 3 bases at V and 4 bases at J, with 14 bases between the two ends. In germline, CDR1 is DFQATT, CDR2 SNEGSKA (reference sequence). The CDR3 reads CSARGRGAPDTQYF. The CDR3 DNA is TGCAGTGCTAGGGGCCGGGGGGCCCCAGATACGCAGTATTTT.

This rearrangement joins TRBV29-1 to TRBJ2-7; 9 positions agree with TRBD1. This CDR3 spans 18 amino acids. Germline CDR1 and CDR2: SQVTM and ANQGSEA. Germline trimming cut 0 bases from V and 1 base from J; bases unmatched to any gene: 13. The CDR3 sequence is CSVEDIRTGVSGSYEQYF. DNA for the CDR3: TGCAGCGTTGAAGATATCCGGACAGGGGTTAGTGGGTCCTACGAGCAGTACTTC.

This clonotype appeared many times. V gene TRBV6-2 or TRBV6-3 combines with J gene TRBJ2-5; 7 bases fit TRBD2. V was clipped by 0 bases and J by 2 bases; unmatched bases: 9. This CDR3 comprises 17 residues. Germline V CDR1 and CDR2: MNHEY, SVGEGT. CDR3 sequence reads: CASSYSIWEGSQETQYF. CDR3 sequence (DNA): TGTGCCAGCAGTTACTCGATCTGGGAGGGATCGCAAGAGACCCAGTACTTC.

This clonotype was recorded many times. The chain links TRBV3-1 to TRBJ2-7; no definite D call. This CDR3 contains 12 residues. The germline V gene encodes CDR1 LGHDT and CDR2 YNNKEL (reference sequence). V was cut by 4 bases and J by 1 base, with 5 bases left in between. In nucleotides, the CDR3 is TGTGCCAGCAGCCCCTCATCCTACGAGCAGTACTTC. Protein sequence: CASSPSSYEQYF.

This clonotype was observed many times. The chain links TRBV6-4 to TRBJ1-1; 7 nucleotides agree with TRBD1. J lost 8 bases, V lost 0 bases, and 3 bases had no gene match. This CDR3 contains 13 residues. CDR1 MRHNA and CDR2 SNTAGT come from the germline V gene. The CDR3 DNA is TGTGCCAGCAGTGACTCGCCACAGGGGGAAGCTTTCTTT. Translation: CASSDSPQGEAFF.

The table lists this clonotype with many counts. The chain employs TRBV12-3 or TRBV12-4 and TRBJ1-3; D not certain. The CDR3 is 14 amino acids. Trimming left V 6 bases short and J 1 base short, with 10 bases between. The CDR3 here is CASRVTGSGNTIYF. CDR3 sequence (DNA): TGTGCCAGCAGGGTTACCGGTTCTGGAAACACCATATATTTT.

This clonotype was seen repeatedly, ten times or more. This chain connects TRBV6-6 to TRBJ2-7, with D unresolved. CDR1 MNHNY and CDR2 SVGAGI come from the germline V gene (reference sequence). The CDR3 is 12 amino acids. V shed 4 bases and J shed 3 bases, with 7 bases lying between them. The CDR3 loop is CASSSIRYEQYF. In nucleotides, the CDR3 is TGTGCCAGCAGTTCCATACGCTACGAGCAGTACTTC.

This clonotype has more than one count but fewer than ten. The chain employs TRBV7-8 and TRBJ2-7; weak D call: TRBD1 (6 bases). V lost 5 bases to trimming and J lost 4 bases, with 12 bases between them. The CDR3 length is 13 residues. In germline, CDR1 is SGHVS, CDR2 FQNEAQ. CDR3 region: CASSSGRGYEQYF. The CDR3 nucleotides read TGTGCCAGCAGCAGCGGTAGGGGGTACGAGCAGTACTTC. Drawing the rest from reference TRBV7-8 and TRBJ2-7, the complete variable domain is GAGVSQSPRYKVAKRGQDVALRCDPISGHVSLFWYQQALGQGPEFLTYFQNEAQLDKSGLPSDRFFAERPEGSVSTLKIQRTQQEDSAVYLCASSSGRGYEQYFGPGTRLTVT.

This clonotype was found many times. The chain links TRBV5-5 to TRBJ2-7, with 8 positions matching TRBD2. The V gene's germline CDR1 is SGHKS and CDR2 YYEKEE (reference sequence). This CDR3 is 17 amino acids long. Trimming removed 0 bases from V and 3 bases from J; junction bases left unmatched: 11. CDR3 in DNA: TGTGCCAGCAGCTTGGGTCTAGCGGGTTTGAATTACTACGAGCAGTACTTC. Translation gives CASSLGLAGLNYYEQYF.

This clonotype was picked up many times. The chain links TRBV20-1 to TRBJ1-2, with D perhaps matching TRBD1 (6 bases). Per the germline V gene, CDR1 is DFQATT and CDR2 is SNEGSKA (reference sequence). Trimming shortened V by 5 bases and J by 4 bases, and 23 bases separated the two germline ends. The CDR3 covers 16 residues. This CDR3 reads CSASSGGLPTTYGYTF. DNA for the CDR3: TGCAGTGCTTCCTCGGGGGGGCTCCCTACCACCTATGGCTACACCTTC.

This clonotype has ten or more counts. The V call is TRBV20-1, the J call TRBJ2-3; 12 bases align to TRBD2. This CDR3 contains 15 residues. The V gene's germline CDR1 is DFQATT and CDR2 SNEGSKA (reference sequence). Losses at the gene ends were 3 bases for V and 4 bases for J; bases not matched to a gene: 5. CDR3 nucleotide sequence: TGCAGTGCTAGCGAGACTAGCGGGAGCTCAGATACGCAGTATTTT. Translation: CSASETSGSSDTQYF.

Many counts were recorded for this clonotype. This rearrangement joins TRBV20-1 to TRBJ1-2, with D unresolved. Looked up from germline, CDR1 is DFQATT and CDR2 is SNEGSKA (reference sequence). The CDR3 spans 12 residues. V lost 5 bases and J lost 2, with 9 bases in between. CDR3 sequence: CSAFDGNYGYTF. CDR3 bases: TGCAGTGCTTTCGACGGCAACTATGGCTACACCTTC.

This clonotype has at least ten counts. The chain uses TRBV7-9 and TRBJ1-1; D not resolved. This CDR3 contains 13 residues. Trimming cost V 2 bases and J 0 bases, with 4 bases left between them. The germline CDR1 and CDR2 sequences are SEHNR and FQNEAQ (reference sequence). CDR3 DNA: TGTGCCAGCAGCTTACAAATGAACACTGAAGCTTTCTTT. Its protein is CASSLQMNTEAFF.